The present T cell receptor (beta chain) was sequenced within a study of T cell repertoires in cytomegalovirus infection. Study-wide background: HLA-B-restricted CMV epitopes that are well studied, plus recently identified HLA-C-restricted ones, were used by the study. Public TCR beta signatures were indicative of both CMV infection and a matching HLA type.

Germline values: CDR1 MDHEN, CDR2 SYDVKM. Trimming stripped 2 bases from V and 0 bases from J, with 11 bases between. The CDR3 has 16 amino acids. TCRdb re-called the reads through MiXCR, storing one row per CDR3 protein. Counted here are under 95,000 distinct CDR3 sequences, approximately 45% occurring once; the ten biggest clones make up approximately 93%. The study, taken as a whole, reports: Adding up the frequency of public TCR beta families identified people who carried CMV plus the relevant HLA. Ex vivo, HLA-C-restricted CMV-specific TCR beta clonotypes prevailed over the rest of the response.

Turning to this clonotype: As yet, its antigen is unknown.

This receptor was taken from a human donor in good health (CMV status not recorded). Some clones in this sample may be carry-over from other donors' samples. The starting material was CD8+ T cells from cultured PBMCs, obtained from culture after CMV antigen stimulation. V usage is TRBV28 and J usage is TRBJ2-4; weak D call: TRBD1 (5 bases). As DNA, the CDR3 is TGTGCCAGCAGTTTAAGACAGTCAATAGCCAAAAACATTCAGTACTTC. Translated, it gives CASSLRQSIAKNIQYF.